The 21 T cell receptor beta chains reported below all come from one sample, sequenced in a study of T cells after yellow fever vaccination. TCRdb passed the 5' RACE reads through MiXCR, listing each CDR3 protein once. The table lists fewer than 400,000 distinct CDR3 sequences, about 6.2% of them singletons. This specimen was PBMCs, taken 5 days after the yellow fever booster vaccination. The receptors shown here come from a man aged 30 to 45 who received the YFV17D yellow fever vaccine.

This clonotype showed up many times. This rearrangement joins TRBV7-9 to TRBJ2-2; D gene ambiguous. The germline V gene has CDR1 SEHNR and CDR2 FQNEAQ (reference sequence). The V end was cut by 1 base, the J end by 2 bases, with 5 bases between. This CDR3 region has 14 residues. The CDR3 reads CASSLGRNTGELFF. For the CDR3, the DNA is TGTGCCAGCAGCTTAGGGCGAAACACCGGGGAGCTGTTTTTT.

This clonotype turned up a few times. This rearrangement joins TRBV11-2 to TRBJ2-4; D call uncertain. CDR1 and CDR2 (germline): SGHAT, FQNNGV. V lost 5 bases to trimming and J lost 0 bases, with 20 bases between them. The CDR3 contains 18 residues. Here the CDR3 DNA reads TGTGCCAGCAGCAGGATATCCGACCGGGCATCAGCCAAAAACATTCAGTACTTC. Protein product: CASSRISDRASAKNIQYF.

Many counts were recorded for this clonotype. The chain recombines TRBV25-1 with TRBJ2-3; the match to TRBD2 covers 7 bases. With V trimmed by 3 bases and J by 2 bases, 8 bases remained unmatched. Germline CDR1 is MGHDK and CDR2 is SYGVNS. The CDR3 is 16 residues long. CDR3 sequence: CASSDFPSGATDTQYF. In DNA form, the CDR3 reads TGTGCCAGCAGTGATTTTCCTAGCGGAGCCACAGATACGCAGTATTTT.

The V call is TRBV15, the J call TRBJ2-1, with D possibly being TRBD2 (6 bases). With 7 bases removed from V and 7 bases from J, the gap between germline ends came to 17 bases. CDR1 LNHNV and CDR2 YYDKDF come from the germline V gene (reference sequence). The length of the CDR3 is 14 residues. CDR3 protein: CATKSPGELNEQFF. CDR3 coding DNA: TGTGCCACCAAATCCCCGGGAGAATTGAATGAGCAGTTCTTC.

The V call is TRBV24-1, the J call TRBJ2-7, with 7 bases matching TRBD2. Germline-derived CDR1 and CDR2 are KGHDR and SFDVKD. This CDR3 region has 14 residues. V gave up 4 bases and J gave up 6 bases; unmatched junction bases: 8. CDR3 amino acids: CATSEGLDYAEQYF. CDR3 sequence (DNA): TGTGCCACCAGTGAAGGACTAGATTACGCCGAGCAGTACTTC.

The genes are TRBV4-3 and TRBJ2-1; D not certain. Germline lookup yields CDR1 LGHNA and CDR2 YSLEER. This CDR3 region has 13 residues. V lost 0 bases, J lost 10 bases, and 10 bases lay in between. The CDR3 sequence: CASSQDVGPEQFF. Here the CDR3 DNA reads TGCGCCAGCAGCCAAGATGTTGGGCCCGAGCAGTTCTTC.

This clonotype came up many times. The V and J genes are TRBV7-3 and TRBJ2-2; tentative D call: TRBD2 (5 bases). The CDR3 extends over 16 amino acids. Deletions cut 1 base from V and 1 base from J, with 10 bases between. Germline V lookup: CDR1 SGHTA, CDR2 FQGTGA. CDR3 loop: CASSLNIGLNTGELFF. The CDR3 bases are TGTGCCAGCAGCTTAAATATTGGACTGAACACCGGGGAGCTGTTTTTT.

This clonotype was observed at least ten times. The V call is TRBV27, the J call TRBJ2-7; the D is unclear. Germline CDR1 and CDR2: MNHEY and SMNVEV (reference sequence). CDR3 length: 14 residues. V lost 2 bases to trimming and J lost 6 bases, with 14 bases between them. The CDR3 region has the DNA TGTGCCAGCAGTTTAAGTTCGCCGGCGCGCGAGCAGTACTTC. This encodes CASSLSSPAREQYF.

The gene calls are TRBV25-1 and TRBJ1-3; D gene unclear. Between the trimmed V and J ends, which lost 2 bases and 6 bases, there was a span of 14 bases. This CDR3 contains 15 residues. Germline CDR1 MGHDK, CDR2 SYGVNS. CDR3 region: CASSETIWNSNTIYF. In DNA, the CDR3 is TGTGCCAGCAGTGAAACGATCTGGAACTCAAACACCATATATTTT.

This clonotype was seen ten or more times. As DNA, the CDR3 is TGCGCCAGCAGCCGGGGTCAGGGGAACCTTGACGAGCAGTACTTC. Amino acids: CASSRGQGNLDEQYF. The rearrangement joins TRBV4-3 to TRBJ2-7; possibly TRBD1 for D (6 bases). Per the germline V gene, CDR1 is LGHNA and CDR2 is YSLEER. V lost 4 bases to trimming and J lost 5 bases, with 18 bases between them. The CDR3 is 15 amino acids.

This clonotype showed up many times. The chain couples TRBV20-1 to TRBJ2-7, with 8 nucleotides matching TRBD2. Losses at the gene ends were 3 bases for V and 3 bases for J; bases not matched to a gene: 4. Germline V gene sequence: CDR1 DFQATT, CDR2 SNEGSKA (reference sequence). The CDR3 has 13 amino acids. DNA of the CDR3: TGCAGTGCTAGGGTAGCGGGAAGCTACGAGCAGTACTTC. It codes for CSARVAGSYEQYF.

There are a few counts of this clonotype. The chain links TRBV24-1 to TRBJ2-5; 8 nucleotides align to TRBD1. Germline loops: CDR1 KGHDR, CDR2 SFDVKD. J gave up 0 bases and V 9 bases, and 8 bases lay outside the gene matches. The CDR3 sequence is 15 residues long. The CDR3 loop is CATGTAGGHQETQYF. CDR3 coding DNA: TGTGCCACCGGGACCGCAGGGGGCCACCAAGAGACCCAGTACTTC.

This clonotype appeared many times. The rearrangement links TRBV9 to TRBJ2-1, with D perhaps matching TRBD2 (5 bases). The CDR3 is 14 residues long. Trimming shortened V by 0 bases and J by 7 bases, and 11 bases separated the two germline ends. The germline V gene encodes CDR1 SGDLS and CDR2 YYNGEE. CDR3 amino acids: CASSVVPRGNEQFF. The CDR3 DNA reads TGTGCCAGCAGCGTAGTGCCCCGAGGGAATGAGCAGTTCTTC.

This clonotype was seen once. CDR3: CASSLRKTYEQYF. The DNA of the CDR3 is TGCGCCAGCAGCTTAAGGAAGACCTACGAGCAGTACTTC. The chain has TRBV5-1 and TRBJ2-7; no definite D call. Germline V gives CDR1 SGHRS, CDR2 YFSETQ. With 2 bases removed from V and 2 bases from J, the gap between germline ends came to 8 bases. The CDR3 has 13 amino acids.

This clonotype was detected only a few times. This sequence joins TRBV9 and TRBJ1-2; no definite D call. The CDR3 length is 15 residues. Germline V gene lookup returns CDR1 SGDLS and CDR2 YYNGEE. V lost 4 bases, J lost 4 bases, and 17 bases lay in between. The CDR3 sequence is CASSRSNFRSYGYTF. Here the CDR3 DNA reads TGTGCCAGCAGCCGAAGCAACTTCCGGAGCTATGGCTACACCTTC. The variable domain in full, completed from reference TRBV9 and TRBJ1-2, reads DSGVTQTPKHLITATGQRVTLRCSPRSGDLSVYWYQQSLDQGLQFLIQYYNGEERAKGNILERFSAQQFPDLHSELNLSSLELGDSALYFCASSRSNFRSYGYTFGSGTRLTVV.

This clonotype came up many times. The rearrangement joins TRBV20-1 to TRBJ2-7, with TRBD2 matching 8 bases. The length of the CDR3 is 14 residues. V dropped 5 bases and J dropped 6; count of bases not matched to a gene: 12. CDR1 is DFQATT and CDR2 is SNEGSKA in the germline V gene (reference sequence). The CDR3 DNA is TGCAGTGCTGTCAGCGGGAGCGTTGACTTCGAGCAGTACTTC. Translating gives CSAVSGSVDFEQYF.

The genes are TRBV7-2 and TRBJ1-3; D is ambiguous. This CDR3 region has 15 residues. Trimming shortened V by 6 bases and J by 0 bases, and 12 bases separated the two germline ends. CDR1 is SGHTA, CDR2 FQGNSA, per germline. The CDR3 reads CASSWTWGSGNTIYF. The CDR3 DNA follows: TGTGCCAGCAGTTGGACTTGGGGCTCTGGAAACACCATATATTTT.

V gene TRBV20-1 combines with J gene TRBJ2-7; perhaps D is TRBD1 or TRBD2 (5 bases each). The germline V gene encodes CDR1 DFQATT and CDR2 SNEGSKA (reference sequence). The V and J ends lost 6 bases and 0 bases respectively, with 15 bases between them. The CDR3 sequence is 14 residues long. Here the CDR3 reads CSAASRGTSYEQYF. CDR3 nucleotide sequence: TGCAGTGCCGCCTCCCGAGGGACCTCCTACGAGCAGTACTTC.

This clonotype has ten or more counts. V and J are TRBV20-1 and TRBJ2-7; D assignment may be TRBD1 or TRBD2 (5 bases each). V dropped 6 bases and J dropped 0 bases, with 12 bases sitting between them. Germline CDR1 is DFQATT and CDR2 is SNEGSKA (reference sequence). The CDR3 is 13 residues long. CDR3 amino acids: CSAEGKSSYEQYF. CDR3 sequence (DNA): TGCAGTGCAGAGGGGAAAAGCTCCTACGAGCAGTACTTC.

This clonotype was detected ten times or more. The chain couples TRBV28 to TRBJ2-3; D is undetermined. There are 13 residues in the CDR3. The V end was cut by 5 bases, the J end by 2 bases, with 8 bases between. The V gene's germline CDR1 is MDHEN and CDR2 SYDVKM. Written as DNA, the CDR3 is TGTGCCAGCAGTCGGGCGAACACAGATACGCAGTATTTT. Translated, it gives CASSRANTDTQYF.

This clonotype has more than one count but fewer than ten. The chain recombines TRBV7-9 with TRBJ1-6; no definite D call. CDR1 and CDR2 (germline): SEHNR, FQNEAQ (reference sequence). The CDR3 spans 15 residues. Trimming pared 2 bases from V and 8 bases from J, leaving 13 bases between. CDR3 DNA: TGTGCCAGCAGCTTAAGTATGGCAGGACATTCACCCCTCCACTTT. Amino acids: CASSLSMAGHSPLHF.